This section outlines one T cell receptor (beta chain) sequence together with its context. What it recognizes is unknown. These data are taken from a study of T cell responses to AZD1222 COVID-19 vaccine. Clones were read by immunoSEQ multiplex PCR, and TCRdb kept only the in-frame ones, dropping some. The table records about 92,000 clones, 70% to 90% of them present only once. Overall study results and limits: A mostly white British donor set with more females was recruited, and clonal diversity was possibly underestimated. Seropositive at baseline were only six AZD1222 recipients. Repertoire collection took place solely once the T cell response had peaked.

The V end was cut by 2 bases, the J end by 8 bases, with 4 bases between. Looked up from germline, CDR1 is SGHTA and CDR2 is FQGNSA. The CDR3 has 11 residues. The chain joins TRBV7-2 to TRBJ2-1; no reliable D call. The sequence was obtained from an adult in good health. This specimen was peripheral blood, taken on day 0 of AZD1222 vaccination. The CDR3 coding sequence is TGTGCCAGCAGCTTAATGGATGAGCAGTTCTTC. Translated: CASSLMDEQFF.